The rows below give T cell receptor beta chains drawn from one sample of a study of T cell responses to AZD1222 COVID-19 vaccine. Profiling relied on immunoSEQ multiplex PCR, and the TCRdb table lists in-frame clones only, not all of them. This sample carries about 80,000 clones, approximately 90% of them seen once, and the ten largest clones take roughly 24%. The sample was peripheral blood, taken on day 0 of AZD1222 vaccination. These receptors came from an adult in good health. The CDR3 runs from the conserved cysteine through the conserved F or W. Each record gives: D gene, V gene, clone size, J gene, CDR3 DNA, CDR3 protein. D genes are given only for firm matches. Clone sizes are given selectively: once, few, many, or a class where the clone is expanded.

TRBD1	TRBV7-9	NA	TRBJ2-7	TGTGCCAGCAGCTCGACAGGGGGTGAAGACGAGCAGTACTTC	CASSSTGGEDEQYF
NA	TRBV12-3/TRBV12-4	NA	TRBJ2-7	TGTGCCAGCCGGGGGGCCAACGAGCAGTACTTC	CASRGANEQYF
TRBD1	TRBV28	once	TRBJ1-2	TGTGCCAGCAGTGGGACAGCCCAAAGTTCTAACTATGGCTACACCTTC	CASSGTAQSSNYGYTF
TRBD1	TRBV2	few	TRBJ2-4	TGTGCCAGCAGTGTCGGGACAGAAGTTCCGTACTTC	CASSVGTEVPYF
NA	TRBV7-9	NA	TRBJ2-5	TGTGCCAGCAGCTTAGTATTCCCCGGGAGACAGACCCAGTACTTC	CASSLVFPGRQTQYF
TRBD1	TRBV7-8	NA	TRBJ1-2	TGTGCCAGCAGCCCCCGGACAGGGGCCAACTATGGCTACACCTTC	CASSPRTGANYGYTF
NA	TRBV9	NA	TRBJ2-1	TGTGCCAGCAGCGTAGAGGACGGAGCCTACAATGAGCAGTTCTTC	CASSVEDGAYNEQFF
NA	TRBV19	NA	TRBJ1-1	TGTGCCAGTAGTACCTACCGACCTACAGAAAAATTGCTCGCTGAAGCTTTCTTT	CASSTYRPTEKLLAEAFF
TRBD2	TRBV12-5	NA	TRBJ2-1	TGTGCTAGTGGTTTGGTACTAGCGGGGTTCTCCTACAATGAGCAGTTCTTC	CASGLVLAGFSYNEQFF
TRBD1	TRBV9	NA	TRBJ2-7	TGTGCCAGCAGCGAAGTCCCGGGACAGGGCGGGGAGCAGTACTTC	CASSEVPGQGGEQYF
NA	TRBV5-6	NA	TRBJ2-3	TGTGCCAGCAGCCCGGACGGAGGATTCACAGATACGCAGTATTTT	CASSPDGGFTDTQYF
NA	TRBV6-2/TRBV6-3	NA	TRBJ2-5	TGTGCCAGCAGTTACGCCCTAGGGGCCCAGTACTTC	CASSYALGAQYF
NA	TRBV6-5	NA	TRBJ1-6	TGTGCCAGCAGGGCCCCGGGGCGACGATCACCCCTCCACTTT	CASRAPGRRSPLHF
NA	TRBV2	medium-sized	TRBJ1-2	TGTGCCAGCAGCCACGACCTGGGGACCCGGGACGGAAAAACTTATGGCTACACCTTC	CASSHDLGTRDGKTYGYTF
TRBD1	TRBV19	NA	TRBJ1-5	TGTGCCAGCGCGGACAGGGGTCATCAGCCCCAGCATTTT	CASADRGHQPQHF
NA	TRBV28	NA	TRBJ2-6	TGTGCCAGCACGGATTGGTTATCTGGGGCCAACGTCCTGACTTTC	CASTDWLSGANVLTF